This T cell receptor beta chain was observed in a study of blood T cell repertoires in COVID-19. Study-wide context: Sources were T cells, B-cell-depleted T cells, or PBMCs; the material itself was cDNA or gDNA.

Unmatched junction bases numbered 15, after V lost 8 bases and J lost 5 bases. The CDR3 consists of 16 residues. Germline values: CDR1 MGHRA, CDR2 YSYEKL. Source study methods: From reference gene primer amplification, estimates of nucleated cell counts were derived. Clones were sequenced by immunoSEQ multiplex PCR, and TCRdb holds only the in-frame ones, with some missing. That table furnishes V, J and clone size, whereas the DNA furnished D and trimming. Of hundreds of thousands of clones listed, roughly nine tenths are singletons. Recruitment covered about 26 US areas and drew participants whose ages spanned about 18 to 90 years. This clone was seen once.

This clonotype was sampled from a woman aged 60-70 years who had recovered from COVID-19. The sample comprised PBMCs or T cells enriched from blood (not recorded which). V and J are TRBV4-1 and TRBJ1-2, with 9 bases identical to TRBD1. This chain's CDR3 is CASAGGRTGAGYGYTF. CDR3 sequence (DNA): TGCGCCAGCGCAGGTGGGAGGACAGGGGCTGGGTATGGCTACACCTTC.